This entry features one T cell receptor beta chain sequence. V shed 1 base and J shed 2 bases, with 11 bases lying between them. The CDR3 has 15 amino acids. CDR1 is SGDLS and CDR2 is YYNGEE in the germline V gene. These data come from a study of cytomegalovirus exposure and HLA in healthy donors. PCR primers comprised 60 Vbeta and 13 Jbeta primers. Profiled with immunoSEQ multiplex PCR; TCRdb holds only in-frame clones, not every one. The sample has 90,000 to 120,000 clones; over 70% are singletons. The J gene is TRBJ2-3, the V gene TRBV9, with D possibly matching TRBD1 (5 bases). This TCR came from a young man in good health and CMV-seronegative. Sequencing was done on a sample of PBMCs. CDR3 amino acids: CASSVLVGLTDTQYF. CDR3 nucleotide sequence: TGTGCCAGCAGCGTATTGGTGGGGCTCACAGATACGCAGTATTTT.